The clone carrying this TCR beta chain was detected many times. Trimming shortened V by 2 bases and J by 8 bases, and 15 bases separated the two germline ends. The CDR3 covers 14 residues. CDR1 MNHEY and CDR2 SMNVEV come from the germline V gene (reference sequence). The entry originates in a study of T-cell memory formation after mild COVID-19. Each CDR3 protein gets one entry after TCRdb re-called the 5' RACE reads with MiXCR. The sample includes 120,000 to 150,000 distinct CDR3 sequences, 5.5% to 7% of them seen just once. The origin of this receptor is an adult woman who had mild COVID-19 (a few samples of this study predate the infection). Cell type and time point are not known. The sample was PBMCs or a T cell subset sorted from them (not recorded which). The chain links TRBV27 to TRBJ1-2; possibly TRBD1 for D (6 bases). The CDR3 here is CASSLLGDGGGYTF. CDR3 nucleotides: TGTGCCAGCAGTTTACTCGGGGATGGGGGCGGCTACACCTTC.